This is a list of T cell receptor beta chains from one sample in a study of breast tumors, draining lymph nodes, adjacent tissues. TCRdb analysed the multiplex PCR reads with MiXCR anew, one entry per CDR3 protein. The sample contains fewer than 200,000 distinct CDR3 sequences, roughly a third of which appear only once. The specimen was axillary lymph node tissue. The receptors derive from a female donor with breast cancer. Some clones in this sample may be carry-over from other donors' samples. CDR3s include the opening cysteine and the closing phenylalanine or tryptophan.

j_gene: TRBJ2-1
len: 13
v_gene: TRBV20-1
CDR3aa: CSASGSSYNEQFF

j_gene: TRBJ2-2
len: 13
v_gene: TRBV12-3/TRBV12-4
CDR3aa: CARFGGSTGELFF

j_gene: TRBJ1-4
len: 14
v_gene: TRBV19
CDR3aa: CASSRGGFNEKLFF

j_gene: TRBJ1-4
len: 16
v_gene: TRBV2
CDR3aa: CASIGAGVATNEKLFF

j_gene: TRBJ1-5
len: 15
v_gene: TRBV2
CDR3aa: CASSEGWAYYQPQHF

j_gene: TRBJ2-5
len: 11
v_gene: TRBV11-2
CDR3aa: CASSSQETQYF

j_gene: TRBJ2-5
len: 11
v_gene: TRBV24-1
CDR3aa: CASSDGETRYF

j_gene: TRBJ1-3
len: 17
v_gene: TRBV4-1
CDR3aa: CASSQAADRGVENTIYF

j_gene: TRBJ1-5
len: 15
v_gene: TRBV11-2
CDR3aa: CASSLGDLGDQPQHF

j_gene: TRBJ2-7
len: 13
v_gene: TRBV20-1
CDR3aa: CSASRTGEHEQYF